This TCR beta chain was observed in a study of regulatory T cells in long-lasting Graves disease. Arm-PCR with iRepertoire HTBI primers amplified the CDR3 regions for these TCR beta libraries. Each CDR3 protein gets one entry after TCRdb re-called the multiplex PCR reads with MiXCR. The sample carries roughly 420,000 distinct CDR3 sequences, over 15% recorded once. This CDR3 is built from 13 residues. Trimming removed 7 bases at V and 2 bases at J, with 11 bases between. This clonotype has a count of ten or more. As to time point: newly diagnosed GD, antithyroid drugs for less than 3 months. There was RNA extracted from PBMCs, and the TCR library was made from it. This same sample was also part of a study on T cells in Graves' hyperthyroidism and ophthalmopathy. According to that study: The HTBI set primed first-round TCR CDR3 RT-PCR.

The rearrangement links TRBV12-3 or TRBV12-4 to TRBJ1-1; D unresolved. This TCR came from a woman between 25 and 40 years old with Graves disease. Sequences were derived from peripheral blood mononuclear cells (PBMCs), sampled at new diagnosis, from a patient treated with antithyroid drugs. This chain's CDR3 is CASNPGLNTEAFF. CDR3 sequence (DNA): TGTGCCAGCAATCCGGGCCTAAACACTGAAGCTTTCTTT.